This T cell receptor (beta chain) was documented in a study of blood T cell repertoires in COVID-19. Trimming at V came to 5 bases and at J to 3 bases, leaving 10 bases not matched to a gene. The V gene's germline CDR1 is LNHDA and CDR2 SQIVND (reference sequence). This CDR3 comprises 16 residues. Sequencing was performed with immunoSEQ multiplex PCR; in TCRdb, only in-frame clones are kept and a portion is missing. The profile covers some 37,000 clones, with about nine tenths appearing a single time and under 5% taken by the ten largest. The chain couples TRBV19 to TRBJ2-7, with 10 positions matching TRBD2. The clonotype originates from a human donor in a cohort sampled during active COVID-19. The sample was peripheral blood. CDR3 region: CASSGSRTSGVYEQYF. In DNA, the CDR3 is TGTGCCAGTAGTGGGTCCAGGACTAGCGGAGTCTACGAGCAGTACTTC. Complete variable domain (other parts from reference TRBV19 and TRBJ2-7): DGGITQSPKYLFRKEGQNVTLSCEQNLNHDAMYWYRQDPGQGLRLIYYSQIVNDFQKGDIAEGYSVSREKKESFPLTVTSAQKNPTAFYLCASSGSRTSGVYEQYFGPGTRLTVT.